Listed below are T cell receptor beta chains from one sample, sequenced in a study of T-cell reconstitution after alpha-beta-depleted transplantation in children. Using its own MiXCR run on the PCR reads, TCRdb lists one record per CDR3 protein. The sample shows a few hundred thousand distinct CDR3 sequences, about 40% of them seen only once. This specimen was PBMCs, taken before TCRalphabeta/CD19-depleted stem cell transplant. Every receptor here comes from a girl aged 2-10 years with aplastic anemia, due to receive a stem cell transplant. Each CDR3 is given with its conserved first and last residue. Fields, in order: clone size, D gene, V gene, J gene, CDR3 DNA, CDR3 protein. A D gene is named only where the DNA matches it firmly. The size entry is marked missing in some rows and otherwise reads once, few, many or a size class.

clone_size: -; d_call: -; v_call: TRBV7-2; j_call: TRBJ2-7; cdr3_nt: TGTGCCAGCAGCTTCTACCCTGGGGAAGTCTACGAGCAGTACTTC; cdr3_aa: CASSFYPGEVYEQYF
clone_size: -; d_call: -; v_call: TRBV29-1; j_call: TRBJ1-1; cdr3_nt: TGCAGCGTTGAGGGCCGTTTCAAGGGCGAAGCTTTCTTT; cdr3_aa: CSVEGRFKGEAFF
clone_size: once; d_call: TRBD2; v_call: TRBV9; j_call: TRBJ2-1; cdr3_nt: TGTGCCAGCAGCCCCAGCGGGACTAGCGGGGGGGCCGGCAATGAGCAGTTCTTC; cdr3_aa: CASSPSGTSGGAGNEQFF
clone_size: many; d_call: -; v_call: TRBV5-6; j_call: TRBJ2-7; cdr3_nt: TGTGCCAGCAGCTTGTTCGAACGGGACGAGCAGTACTTC; cdr3_aa: CASSLFERDEQYF
clone_size: -; d_call: TRBD1; v_call: TRBV15; j_call: TRBJ2-7; cdr3_nt: TGTGCCACCAGTTCCCCCGGGACAGGGACCTACGAGCAGTACTTC; cdr3_aa: CATSSPGTGTYEQYF
clone_size: -; d_call: -; v_call: TRBV5-5; j_call: TRBJ2-7; cdr3_nt: TGTGCCAGCAGCAACCCTGAGTTTCCCAACTACGAGCAGTACTTC; cdr3_aa: CASSNPEFPNYEQYF
clone_size: -; d_call: TRBD2; v_call: TRBV4-1; j_call: TRBJ2-3; cdr3_nt: TGCGCCAGCAGCCGGACTAGCGGGAGGGCCACAGATACGCAGTATTTT; cdr3_aa: CASSRTSGRATDTQYF
clone_size: many; d_call: -; v_call: TRBV20-1; j_call: TRBJ2-4; cdr3_nt: TGCAGTGCCCGACCCCCCGGCGGAGCCAAAAACATTCAGTACTTC; cdr3_aa: CSARPPGGAKNIQYF
clone_size: many; d_call: -; v_call: TRBV5-1; j_call: TRBJ2-1; cdr3_nt: TGCGCCAGCAGCTCTCTAGGAACAATGGGCGATGAGCAGTTCTTC; cdr3_aa: CASSSLGTMGDEQFF
clone_size: few; d_call: -; v_call: TRBV12-3/TRBV12-4; j_call: TRBJ2-7; cdr3_nt: TGTGCCAGCAGACCTGGGGGACCGCTCTACGAGCAGTACTTC; cdr3_aa: CASRPGGPLYEQYF
clone_size: -; d_call: TRBD2; v_call: TRBV20-1; j_call: TRBJ2-7; cdr3_nt: TGCAGTGCCCTGGGACTAGCGGTCTCCTACGAGCAGTACTTC; cdr3_aa: CSALGLAVSYEQYF
clone_size: few; d_call: -; v_call: TRBV29-1; j_call: TRBJ2-3; cdr3_nt: TGCAGCGTCGCCACAGATACGCAGTATTTT; cdr3_aa: CSVATDTQYF
clone_size: -; d_call: -; v_call: TRBV12-3/TRBV12-4; j_call: TRBJ1-1; cdr3_nt: TGTGCCAGCAGTTTGTACAGGGAATTTAGCACTGAAGCTTTCTTT; cdr3_aa: CASSLYREFSTEAFF
clone_size: -; d_call: TRBD2; v_call: TRBV7-2; j_call: TRBJ2-3; cdr3_nt: TGTGCCAGCAGCCTTAGCGGGGGGGGTCCAGATACGCAGTATTTT; cdr3_aa: CASSLSGGGPDTQYF
clone_size: once; d_call: -; v_call: TRBV6-2/TRBV6-3; j_call: TRBJ2-7; cdr3_nt: TGTGCCAGCAGTTACCCCGGACAGCTCTACGAGCAGTACTTC; cdr3_aa: CASSYPGQLYEQYF
clone_size: -; d_call: TRBD2; v_call: TRBV29-1; j_call: TRBJ2-7; cdr3_nt: TGCAGCGTTGAAGACACTAGCGGGAACTACGAGCAGTACTTC; cdr3_aa: CSVEDTSGNYEQYF
clone_size: many; d_call: -; v_call: TRBV29-1; j_call: TRBJ1-1; cdr3_nt: TGCAGCGTTGTGGGGACTCCGGGAACCACTGAAGCTTTCTTT; cdr3_aa: CSVVGTPGTTEAFF
clone_size: few; d_call: -; v_call: TRBV6-2/TRBV6-3; j_call: TRBJ1-1; cdr3_nt: TGTGCCAGCAGTCCCGGGACGCCCTTAGTCGCTTTCTTT; cdr3_aa: CASSPGTPLVAFF
clone_size: -; d_call: TRBD2; v_call: TRBV20-1; j_call: TRBJ2-3; cdr3_nt: TGCAGTGCTTCCTTAGCGGGAGTAACAGATACGCAGTATTTT; cdr3_aa: CSASLAGVTDTQYF
clone_size: -; d_call: -; v_call: TRBV29-1; j_call: TRBJ2-7; cdr3_nt: TGCAGCGGCCGAACACAGTCCTACGAGCAGTACTTC; cdr3_aa: CSGRTQSYEQYF
clone_size: -; d_call: -; v_call: TRBV4-3; j_call: TRBJ1-6; cdr3_nt: TGCGCCAGCAGCCAAGTTCGGGCGGGGACACCCCTCCACTTT; cdr3_aa: CASSQVRAGTPLHF
clone_size: few; d_call: -; v_call: TRBV7-3; j_call: TRBJ2-7; cdr3_nt: TGTGCCAGCAGCTTCGATCTGGGGTACGAGCAGTACTTC; cdr3_aa: CASSFDLGYEQYF
clone_size: -; d_call: -; v_call: TRBV20-1; j_call: TRBJ1-3; cdr3_nt: TGCAGTGCTACAGGGAACAGAGGAAACACCATATATTTT; cdr3_aa: CSATGNRGNTIYF
clone_size: -; d_call: TRBD2; v_call: TRBV10-3; j_call: TRBJ2-7; cdr3_nt: TGTGCCATCAGCCTTAGCGGGAGGGCGATCGAGCAGTACTTC; cdr3_aa: CAISLSGRAIEQYF
clone_size: many; d_call: TRBD2; v_call: TRBV11-1; j_call: TRBJ2-3; cdr3_nt: TGTGCCAGCAGCTTAGCGGGCGGACTAGCGGCCTTCACAGATACGCAGTATTTT; cdr3_aa: CASSLAGGLAAFTDTQYF